This entry concerns a single T cell receptor beta chain. Measured with immunoSEQ multiplex PCR; TCRdb has only the in-frame clones, and not every one. This sample has roughly 170,000 clones, with roughly 90% found just once. This specimen belongs to a study of blood T cell repertoires in COVID-19. The CDR3 consists of 15 residues. Germline CDR1 reads MDHEN; CDR2 reads SYDVKM. V was clipped by 5 bases and J by 5 bases; unmatched bases: 9. V and J are TRBV28 and TRBJ2-3; 8 nucleotides align to TRBD2. This TCR came from a man between 65 and 85 years old with active or convalescent COVID-19. Sequencing was done on a sample of peripheral blood. The CDR3 protein is CASSIPGGGIDTQYF. The DNA of the CDR3 is TGTGCCAGCAGTATACCGGGAGGGGGTATAGATACGCAGTATTTT.